A single T cell receptor (beta chain) is shown here with its context. This entry is derived from a study of CD8 T cells in Susac syndrome. Roughly 0.45 to 1 ug RNA was reverse transcribed with random hexamers. TCRdb fed the immunoSEQ multiplex PCR reads into MiXCR, producing one record per CDR3 protein. The sample includes roughly 47,000 distinct CDR3 sequences, almost 95% of them seen just once. V gave up 4 bases and J gave up 5 bases; unmatched junction bases: 12. This CDR3 spans 16 amino acids. Germline V gene lookup returns CDR1 MNHEY and CDR2 SMNVEV (reference sequence). Sequenced material: CD8+ T cells from PBMCs. The chain recombines TRBV27 with TRBJ2-7; 9 nucleotides agree with TRBD1. The TCR originated in a human donor in good health. The CDR3 bases are TGTGCCAGCAGTTCGAGCGTGACAGGGGGTTTAGACGAGCAGTACTTC. It is translated as CASSSSVTGGLDEQYF.